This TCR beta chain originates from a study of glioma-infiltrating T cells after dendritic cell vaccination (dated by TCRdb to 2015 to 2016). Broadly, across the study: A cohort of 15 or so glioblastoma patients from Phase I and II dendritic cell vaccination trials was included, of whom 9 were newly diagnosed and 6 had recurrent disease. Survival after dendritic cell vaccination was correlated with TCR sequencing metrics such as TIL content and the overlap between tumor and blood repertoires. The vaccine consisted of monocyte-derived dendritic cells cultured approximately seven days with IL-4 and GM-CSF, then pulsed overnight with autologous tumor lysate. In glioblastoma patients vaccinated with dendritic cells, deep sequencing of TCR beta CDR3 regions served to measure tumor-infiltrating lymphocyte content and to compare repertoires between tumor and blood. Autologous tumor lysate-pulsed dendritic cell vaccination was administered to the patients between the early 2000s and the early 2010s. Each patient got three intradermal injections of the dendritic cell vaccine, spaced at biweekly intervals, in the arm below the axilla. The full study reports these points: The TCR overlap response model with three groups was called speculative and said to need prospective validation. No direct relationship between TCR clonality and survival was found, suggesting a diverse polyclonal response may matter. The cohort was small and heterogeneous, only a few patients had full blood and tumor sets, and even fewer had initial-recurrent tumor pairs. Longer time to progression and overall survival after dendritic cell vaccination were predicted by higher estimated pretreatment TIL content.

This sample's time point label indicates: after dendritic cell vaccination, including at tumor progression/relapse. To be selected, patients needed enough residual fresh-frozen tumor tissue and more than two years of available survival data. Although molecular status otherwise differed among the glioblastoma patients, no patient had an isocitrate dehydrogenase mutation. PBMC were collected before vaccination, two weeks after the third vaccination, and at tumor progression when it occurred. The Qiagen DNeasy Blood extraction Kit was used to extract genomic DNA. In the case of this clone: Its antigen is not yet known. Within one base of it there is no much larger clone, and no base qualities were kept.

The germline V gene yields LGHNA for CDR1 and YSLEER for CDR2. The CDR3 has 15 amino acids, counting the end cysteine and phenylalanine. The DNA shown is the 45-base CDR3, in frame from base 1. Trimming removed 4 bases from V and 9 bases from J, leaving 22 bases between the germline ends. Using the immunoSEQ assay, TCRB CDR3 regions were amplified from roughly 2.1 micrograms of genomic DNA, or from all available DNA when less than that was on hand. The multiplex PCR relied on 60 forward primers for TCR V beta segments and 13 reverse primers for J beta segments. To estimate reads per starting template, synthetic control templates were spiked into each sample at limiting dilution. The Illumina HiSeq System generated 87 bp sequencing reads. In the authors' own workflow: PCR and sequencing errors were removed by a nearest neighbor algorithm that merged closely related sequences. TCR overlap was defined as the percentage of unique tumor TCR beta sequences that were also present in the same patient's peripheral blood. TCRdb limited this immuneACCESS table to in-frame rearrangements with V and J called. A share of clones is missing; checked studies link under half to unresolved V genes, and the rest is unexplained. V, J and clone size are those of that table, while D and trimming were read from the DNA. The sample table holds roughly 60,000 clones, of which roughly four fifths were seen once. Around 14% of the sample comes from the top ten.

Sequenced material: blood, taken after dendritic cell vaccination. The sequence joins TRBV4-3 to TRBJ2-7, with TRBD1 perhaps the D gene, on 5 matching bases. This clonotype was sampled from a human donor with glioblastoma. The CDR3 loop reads CASSPGTGPTSWQYF. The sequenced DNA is TGCGCCAGCAGCCCAGGAACAGGTCCTACGAGTTGGCAGTACTTC.